This passage covers 20 T cell receptor beta chains from one sample sequenced in a study of T cell repertoires in cytomegalovirus infection. Their antigens are not known. MiXCR, run by TCRdb on the reads, gives a single entry per CDR3 protein. The repertoire holds a few hundred thousand distinct CDR3 sequences, with just under 40% as singletons. Sequencing used cultured PBMCs, obtained from culture after CMV antigen stimulation. Receptor source: a human donor in good health (CMV status not recorded). Some clones in this sample may be carry-over from other donors' samples.

The chain combines TRBV7-2 with TRBJ1-5, with D unresolved. The CDR3 is 13 amino acids. V shed 4 bases and J shed 4 bases, with 8 bases lying between them. The germline V gene encodes CDR1 SGHTA and CDR2 FQGNSA. The chain's CDR3 is CASSSRENQPQHF. The CDR3 region has the DNA TGTGCCAGCAGCTCCCGGGAGAATCAGCCCCAGCATTTT.

The V call is TRBV7-9, the J call TRBJ1-3; D possibly corresponds to TRBD1 (5 bases). Germline CDR1 reads SEHNR; CDR2 reads FQNEAQ (reference sequence). Trimming left V 5 bases short and J 4 bases short, with 9 bases between. This CDR3 has 13 amino acids. The CDR3 loop is CASSPTDGNTIYF. As DNA, the CDR3 is TGTGCCAGCAGCCCGACAGACGGAAACACCATATATTTT.

In its sample, this clonotype was seen a few times. This CDR3 is CASSYRWSSGNTIYF. The CDR3 bases are TGTGCCAGCAGTTACAGATGGAGCTCTGGAAACACCATATATTTT. The chain uses TRBV6-8 and TRBJ1-3; unclear D gene. V shed 2 bases and J shed 0 bases, with 8 bases lying between them. Per germline, CDR1 MNHGY and CDR2 SAAAGT. This CDR3 comprises 15 residues.

This clonotype was counted between two and nine times. V gene TRBV20-1 combines with J gene TRBJ2-7; D is perhaps TRBD2 (6 bases). This CDR3 contains 14 residues. CDR1 DFQATT and CDR2 SNEGSKA come from the germline V gene (reference sequence). Trimming took 0 bases from V and 2 from J, leaving 11 bases between them. For the CDR3, the DNA is TGCAGTGCTAGAGATATCGGGGGACCCTACGAGCAGTACTTC. This codes for CSARDIGGPYEQYF.

This clonotype was counted a few times. This chain links TRBV7-2 with TRBJ2-2; D is unresolved. Trimming removed 5 bases from V and 0 bases from J, with 10 bases in between. Germline V gives CDR1 SGHTA, CDR2 FQGNSA. CDR3 length equals 15 residues. The CDR3 spells CASSRDGPNTGELFF. Written as DNA, the CDR3 is TGTGCCAGCAGCCGCGATGGGCCGAACACCGGGGAGCTGTTTTTT.

V is TRBV30 and J is TRBJ1-3; D not certain. Germline V gene data show CDR1 as GTSNPN and CDR2 as SVGIG (reference sequence). There are 12 residues in the CDR3. The ends were cut back, 3 bases at V and 4 bases at J, with 7 bases in the middle. CDR3 loop: CAWSMAGNTIYF. DNA for the CDR3: TGTGCCTGGAGCATGGCAGGAAACACCATATATTTT.

The chain combines TRBV3-1 with TRBJ1-2; no clear D gene. The CDR3 has 13 amino acids. Trimming shortened V by 1 base and J by 3 bases, and 6 bases separated the two germline ends. The germline V gene has CDR1 LGHDT and CDR2 YNNKEL (reference sequence). In DNA form, the CDR3 reads TGTGCCAGCAGCCAAGCCCTATACTATGGCTACACCTTC. Translation: CASSQALYYGYTF.

This clonotype has just a few counts. The CDR3 DNA reads TGTGCCAGCAGTACCCCCACTGGGACAGGGCACAATGAGCAGTTCTTC. Translated: CASSTPTGTGHNEQFF. The gene calls are TRBV27 and TRBJ2-1, with 9 bases that match TRBD1. Trimming took 5 bases from V and 5 from J; bases not matched to a gene: 10. Germline V gene lookup returns CDR1 MNHEY and CDR2 SMNVEV (reference sequence). There are 16 residues in the CDR3.

V is TRBV5-4 and J is TRBJ2-3, with D perhaps matching TRBD1 (5 bases). V lost 4 bases, J lost 6 bases, and 12 bases lay in between. The CDR3 covers 13 residues. CDR1 and CDR2 (germline): SGHNT, YYREEE (reference sequence). CDR3 sequence reads: CASSLPAGDTQYF. The CDR3 DNA reads TGTGCCAGCAGCCTGCCGGCAGGGGATACGCAGTATTTT.

The chain joins TRBV6-5 to TRBJ2-5; the D is unclear. There are 13 residues in the CDR3. Germline CDR1 and CDR2: MNHEY and SVGAGI. Trimming pared 2 bases from V and 5 bases from J, leaving 9 bases between. CDR3 loop: CASSYTPRETQYF. The DNA of the CDR3 is TGTGCCAGCAGTTACACCCCACGGGAGACCCAGTACTTC.

This clonotype was counted between two and nine times. The chain combines TRBV5-4 with TRBJ2-1; D is undetermined. Germline CDR1 reads SGHNT; CDR2 reads YYREEE (reference sequence). Between the trimmed V and J ends, which lost 1 base and 9 bases, there was a span of 17 bases. CDR3 size: 15 residues. CDR3 region: CASSLSELTGSEQFF. The CDR3 nucleotides read TGTGCCAGCAGCTTGTCTGAACTCACGGGCTCTGAGCAGTTCTTC.

This clonotype was recorded a few times. The rearrangement uses TRBV4-3 and TRBJ1-2, with TRBD1 as a possible D gene (6 bases). In germline, CDR1 is LGHNA, CDR2 YSLEER. The V end was cut by 4 bases, the J end by 4 bases, with 13 bases between. The CDR3 length is 14 residues. The DNA of the CDR3 is TGCGCCAGCAGCCCTCCTACAGGGTCCTATGGCTACACCTTC. Protein: CASSPPTGSYGYTF.

This chain uses TRBV2 with TRBJ2-3, with D perhaps matching TRBD2 (6 bases). Germline V gives CDR1 SNHLY, CDR2 FYNNEI. Trimming left V 3 bases short and J 5 bases short, with 12 bases between. The CDR3 runs to 14 residues. The CDR3 protein is CASSETSDRDTQYF. The CDR3 DNA reads TGTGCCAGCAGTGAGACTAGTGACAGAGATACGCAGTATTTT.

The chain carries TRBV6-6 and TRBJ1-5; no reliable D call. The CDR3 extends over 15 amino acids. Germline V gene sequence: CDR1 MNHNY, CDR2 SVGAGI (reference sequence). The V end was cut by 0 bases, the J end by 2 bases, with 8 bases between. The CDR3 DNA follows: TGTGCCAGCAGTTACTCGAGGGCGCGCAATCAGCCCCAGCATTTT. Translated, it gives CASSYSRARNQPQHF.

This clonotype was detected once. The J gene is TRBJ2-7, the V gene TRBV7-8, with D unresolved. V lost 5 bases, J lost 5 bases, and 13 bases lay in between. The CDR3 has 13 residues. Germline-derived CDR1 and CDR2 are SGHVS and FQNEAQ. Here the CDR3 DNA reads TGTGCCAGCAGCCCGACACTCCTGAACGAGCAGTACTTC. Its protein product is CASSPTLLNEQYF.

The J gene is TRBJ1-6, the V gene TRBV7-2; 9 bases map to TRBD1. CDR3 length: 16 residues. Per germline, CDR1 SGHTA and CDR2 FQGNSA. V was pared by 1 base and J by 8 bases, with 6 bases of the junction left unmatched. Written as DNA, the CDR3 is TGTGCCAGCAGCTTAGTACCCCGGACAGGGGATTCACCCCTCCACTTT. Protein sequence: CASSLVPRTGDSPLHF.

This chain uses TRBV4-2 with TRBJ2-2, with 7 bases matching TRBD2. The CDR3 spans 12 residues. Trimming took 4 bases from V and 10 from J; bases not matched to a gene: 3. Germline V lookup: CDR1 LGHNA, CDR2 YNFKEQ. The CDR3 reads CASSRTREELFF. As DNA, the CDR3 is TGTGCCAGCAGCCGGACTAGGGAGGAGCTGTTTTTT.

This clonotype was seen only a few times. V and J are TRBV5-1 and TRBJ2-7; the D gene is possibly TRBD2 (5 bases). The germline V gene has CDR1 SGHRS and CDR2 YFSETQ. The CDR3 contains 16 residues. V was pared by 1 base and J by 2 bases, with 16 bases between. The CDR3 DNA is TGCGCCAGCAGCTTGCCCGAGGGCAGGAGGACCTACGAGCAGTACTTC. It is translated as CASSLPEGRRTYEQYF.

The chain joins TRBV29-1 to TRBJ2-1; D perhaps matches TRBD2 (7 bases). Germline lookup yields CDR1 SQVTM and CDR2 ANQGSEA. The V end was cut by 0 bases, the J end by 3 bases, with 30 bases between. CDR3 size: 21 residues. CDR3 sequence (DNA): TGCAGCGTTGAAGAAAGGGGGTTAGGGGGGGCCCGGAAAAAAAACTACAATGAGCAGTTCTTC. This codes for CSVEERGLGGARKKNYNEQFF.

In DNA form, the CDR3 reads TGCAGTGCTAGAAGACTCTATAATTCACCCCTCCACTTT. Translation gives CSARRLYNSPLHF. The chain links TRBV20-1 to TRBJ1-6; no clear D gene. Germline assignment: CDR1 DFQATT and CDR2 SNEGSKA (reference sequence). V gave up 2 bases and J gave up 3 bases, with 5 bases separating them. The CDR3 sequence is 13 residues long.